The present entry profiles one T cell receptor beta chain with its context. The data stem from a study of blood T cells in healthy people across ages. On the study more broadly: Using template switching, researchers captured about one barcoded beta molecule for each two T cells.

The authors ran a second PCR of 7 to 11 cycles using a sample-barcoded 5' primer and a J-beta primer mix. With 12 random nucleotides, a template-switch adaptor tagged each individual cDNA molecule. From the 5' RACE reads, TCRdb called clonotypes with MiXCR, one entry per CDR3 protein. The sample lists 600,000 to 850,000 distinct CDR3 sequences, 20% to 25% occurring once. This CDR3 spans 15 amino acids. Germline CDR1 SGDLS, CDR2 YYNGEE. Another study also made use of these data, one on T cells of mothers and their children. This second study says: Addition of sample barcodes and 2-4 random nucleotides occurred through the M1S primer of the second PCR.

The sequence was collected from a boy aged 5-17 years in good health. The sample was blood. The chain couples TRBV9 to TRBJ2-5; 7 nucleotides align to TRBD1. Matching the DNA end better, TRBJ2-1 makes the J call doubtful. CDR3 sequence reads: CASSAGTRGYNEQFF. In DNA, the CDR3 is TGTGCCAGCAGCGCCGGTACCAGGGGGTACAATGAGCAGTTCTTC.